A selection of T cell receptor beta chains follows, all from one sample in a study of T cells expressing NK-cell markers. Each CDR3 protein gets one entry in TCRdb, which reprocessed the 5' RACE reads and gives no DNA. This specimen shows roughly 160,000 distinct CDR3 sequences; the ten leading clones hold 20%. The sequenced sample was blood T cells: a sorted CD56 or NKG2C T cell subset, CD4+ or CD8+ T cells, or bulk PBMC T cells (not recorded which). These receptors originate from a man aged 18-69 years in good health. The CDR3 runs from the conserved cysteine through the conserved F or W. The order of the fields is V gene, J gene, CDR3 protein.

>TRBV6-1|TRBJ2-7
CASSLGLAGVEQYF
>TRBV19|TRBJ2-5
CASSMYQGPLETQYF
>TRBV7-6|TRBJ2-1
CASTPGGREQFF
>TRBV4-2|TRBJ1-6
CASSQVKQGGSPLHF
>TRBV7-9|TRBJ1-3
CASSLADSGNTIYF
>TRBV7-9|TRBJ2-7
CASSHTGVKVYEQYF
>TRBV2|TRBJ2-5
CASLGLAGSPYQETQYF
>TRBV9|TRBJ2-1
CASSAHPGLAVPGLVNEQFF
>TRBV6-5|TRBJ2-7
CASSYLRDQPYEQYF
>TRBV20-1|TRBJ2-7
CSTSLDAGQGFWEQYF
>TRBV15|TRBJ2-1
CATSRIQGASYNEQFF
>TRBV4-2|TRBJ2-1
CASSQERQGSDEQFF
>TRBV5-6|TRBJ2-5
CASGNTRETQYF
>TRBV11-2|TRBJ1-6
CASSAGTNNSPLHF
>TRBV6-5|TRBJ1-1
CASSGGATEAFF
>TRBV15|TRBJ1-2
CATSSNTGPGGYTF
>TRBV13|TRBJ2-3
CASSITTDTQYF
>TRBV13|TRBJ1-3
CASSLVGHFSGNTIYF
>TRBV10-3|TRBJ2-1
CAISDGTSGYNEQFF
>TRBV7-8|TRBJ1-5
CASSRGAESQGPQHF
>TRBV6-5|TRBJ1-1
CASSYSVAQHTEAFF
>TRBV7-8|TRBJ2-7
CASSLKFAGRQYF
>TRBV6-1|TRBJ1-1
CATLRRVDTEAFF
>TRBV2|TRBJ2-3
CASSTGTQSPDTQYF
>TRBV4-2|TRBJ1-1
CASSQEAGGYAEAFF
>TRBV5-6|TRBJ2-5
CASSLRWGGWLEETQYF
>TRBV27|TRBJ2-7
CASSLDPGQPYEQYF
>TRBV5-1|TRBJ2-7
CASSTGQGASYEQYF
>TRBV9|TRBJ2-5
CASGEGHTQETQYF
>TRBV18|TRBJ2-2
CASSPPQGGTNTGELFF
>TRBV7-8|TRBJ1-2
CASSLASIYGYTF
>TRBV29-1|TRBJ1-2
CSVEGTAARGGYTF
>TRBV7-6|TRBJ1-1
CASSADRAMNTEAFF
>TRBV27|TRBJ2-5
CASSTSGGYQETQYF
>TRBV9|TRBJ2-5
CASSAHDTPGTQYF
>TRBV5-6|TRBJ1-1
CASSLAASEAFF
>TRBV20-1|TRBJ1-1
CSAREGGTTEAFF
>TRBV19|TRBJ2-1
CASSRGHLNEQFF
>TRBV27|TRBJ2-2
CASSLRAVNTGELFF
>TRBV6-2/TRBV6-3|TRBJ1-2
CATTTGGYGYTF
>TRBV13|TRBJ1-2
CASSPGQGDYGYTF